This T cell receptor beta chain was obtained from a study of beta chain bispecific antibodies for T cell cancers. Findings of the study overall: Normal T cells contributed less of the targeted TRBV signal than the leukemia cells did.

A few counts support this clonotype. Its antigen is unknown. Unique molecular identifier barcodes measured each clonotype's abundance. A single record per CDR3 protein comes from TCRdb applying MiXCR to the 5' RACE reads. Here the sample spans 20,000 or so distinct CDR3 sequences, approximately 2.6% being singletons. Either OKT3 anti-CD3 antibody or CD3/CD28 beads expanded T cells from blood mononuclear cells over roughly three days. Bispecific antibody was added to roughly 50,000 normal T cells and roughly 50,000 target cells. Sequenced input: healthy donor T cells cultured with leukemia cells. This receptor was identified in a human donor in good health. Some clones in this sample may be carry-over from other donors' samples.

The DNA of the CDR3 is TGCAGTGCTAGGGAGGACGGACGCTACGAGCAGTACTTC. It codes for CSAREDGRYEQYF. The chain combines TRBV20-1 with TRBJ2-7, with D maybe TRBD2 (5 bases). In germline, CDR1 is DFQATT, CDR2 SNEGSKA (reference sequence). Trimming pared 3 bases from V and 3 bases from J, leaving 12 bases between. The CDR3 extends over 13 amino acids.